This entry is about one T cell receptor (beta chain). Authors' analysis steps: Estimation of nucleated cell counts relied on the amplification of reference gene primers. The repertoire was sequenced with immunoSEQ multiplex PCR; TCRdb's copy has only in-frame clones and lacks some. Clone size and V and J calls were adopted from that table, with D and trimming inferred from the DNA. The data hold around 440,000 clones, with 70% to 90% observed a single time. This record comes from a study of blood T cell repertoires in COVID-19. Germline V gene lookup returns CDR1 SGHRS and CDR2 YFSETQ. The CDR3 consists of 14 residues. V was clipped by 5 bases and J by 2 bases, with 13 bases between them.

The sequence was obtained from a woman in her forties or fifties with COVID-19, enrolled during active disease. What was sequenced was peripheral blood. This sequence joins TRBV5-1 and TRBJ1-1, with a weak D call TRBD1 (6 bases). Written as DNA, the CDR3 is TGCGCCAGCAGTTGGGGGCAGGGAAACACTGAAGCTTTCTTT. It encodes CASSWGQGNTEAFF.